A single sample gave rise to the 12 T cell receptor beta chains below, sequenced in a study of blood T cells in healthy people across ages. PCR was performed a second time for about 7 to 12 cycles using a sample-barcoded 5' primer and a J-beta primer mix. Using its own MiXCR run on the 5' RACE reads, TCRdb lists one record per CDR3 protein. The profile shows approximately 2,000,000 distinct CDR3 sequences, around 42% of them singletons. Sequencing was done on a sample of blood. These receptors were taken from a human donor in good health.

This chain links TRBV7-2 with TRBJ2-5; 10 bases match TRBD2. The J call could be wrong; TRBJ2-7 is a better fit for the DNA end. This CDR3 region has 15 residues. CDR1 is SGHTA, CDR2 FQGNSA, per germline. The CDR3 coding sequence is TGTGCCAGCAGCTACCGAGCGGGAGGGCAGAACGAGCAGTACTTC. It translates to CASSYRAGGQNEQYF.

This clonotype has just a few counts. The rearrangement uses TRBV29-1 and TRBJ2-5, with 10 bases fitting TRBD2. The germline CDR1 and CDR2 sequences are SQVTM and ANQGSEA. V dropped 4 bases and J dropped 0; count of bases not matched to a gene: 2. This CDR3 region has 14 residues. The CDR3 sequence: CSVATSGHQETQYF. The CDR3 DNA reads TGCAGCGTTGCGACTAGCGGGCACCAAGAGACCCAGTACTTC. The full variable domain, in which reference TRBV29-1 and TRBJ2-5 provide the parts outside the CDR3, is SAVISQKPSRDICQRGTSLTIQCQVDSQVTMMFWYRQQPGQSLTLIATANQGSEATYESGFVIDKFPISRPNLTFSTLTVSNMSPEDSSIYLCSVATSGHQETQYFGPGTRLLVL.

The chain employs TRBV4-2 and TRBJ2-2; perhaps TRBD2 as D (5 bases). Looked up from germline, CDR1 is LGHNA and CDR2 is YNFKEQ. V shed 1 base and J shed 5 bases, with 14 bases lying between them. The CDR3 has 16 amino acids. CDR3 sequence: CASSQVRGLGTGELFF. In nucleotides, the CDR3 is TGTGCCAGCAGCCAAGTGCGAGGGTTGGGGACCGGGGAGCTGTTTTTT.

The chain is built from TRBV12-3 or TRBV12-4 and TRBJ1-2, with D maybe TRBD1 (6 bases). The CDR3 covers 13 residues. V lost 5 bases, J lost 5 bases, and 12 bases lay in between. The CDR3 loop is CASSPHRAYGYTF. The CDR3 DNA is TGTGCCAGCAGTCCTCACAGGGCGTATGGCTACACCTTC.

V usage is TRBV12-5 and J usage is TRBJ2-1; 7 bases are shared with TRBD2. V lost 0 bases to trimming and J lost 3 bases; unmatched junction nucleotides: 2. From germline, CDR1 is LGHNT and CDR2 FRNRAP. CDR3 size: 15 residues. The CDR3 region has the DNA TGTGCTAGTGGTTTGGTGAGCGGGGACTACAATGAGCAGTTCTTC. Translated: CASGLVSGDYNEQFF. Looking up the rest from reference TRBV12-5 and TRBJ2-1 gives the full variable domain: DARVTQTPRHKVTEMGQEVTMRCQPILGHNTVFWYRQTMMQGLELLAYFRNRAPLDDSGMPKDRFSAEMPDATLATLKIQPSEPRDSAVYFCASGLVSGDYNEQFFGPGTRLTVL.

This clonotype was seen a handful of times. V is TRBV6-1 and J is TRBJ1-1; no clear D gene. Trimming cost V 3 bases and J 3 bases, with 8 bases left between them. The CDR3 length is 13 residues. Per the germline V gene, CDR1 is MNHNS and CDR2 is SASEGT. In nucleotides, the CDR3 is TGTGCCAGCAGTGACAGGAGGGACACTGAAGCTTTCTTT. It translates to CASSDRRDTEAFF.

The rearrangement links TRBV2 to TRBJ2-7; no clear D gene. Germline CDR1 is SNHLY and CDR2 is FYNNEI. V was pared by 4 bases and J by 2 bases, with 9 bases between. The CDR3 loop spans 13 amino acids. CDR3 in amino acids: CASSGMTPYEQYF. In DNA, the CDR3 is TGTGCCAGCAGTGGGATGACCCCCTACGAGCAGTACTTC.

The V call is TRBV9, the J call TRBJ1-6, with D tentatively TRBD1 (5 bases). Germline V gene sequence: CDR1 SGDLS, CDR2 YYNGEE. The CDR3 has 14 residues. Trimming cost V 4 bases and J 8 bases, with 13 bases left between them. CDR3 coding DNA: TGTGCCAGCAGCCCACAGGCCGACTATTCACCCCTCCACTTT. Its translation is CASSPQADYSPLHF.

The chain links TRBV29-1 to TRBJ2-1, with 12 bases identical to TRBD2. The J segment lost 8 bases and the V segment lost 8 bases, leaving 7 bases of the junction unmatched. This CDR3 has 13 residues. The germline CDR1 and CDR2 sequences are SQVTM and ANQGSEA. CDR3 in DNA: TGCAGCTGGTGGGGACTAGCGGGCGATGAGCAGTTCTTC. This translates into CSWWGLAGDEQFF.

There are a few counts of this clonotype. The CDR3 protein is CASTDSQGAGAPYGYTF. The CDR3 DNA sequence: TGTGCCAGCACCGATTCCCAGGGGGCAGGGGCCCCCTATGGCTACACCTTC. The chain is built from TRBV12-3 or TRBV12-4 and TRBJ1-2; 8 bases are shared with TRBD1. The CDR3 loop spans 17 amino acids. J gave up 4 bases and V 7 bases, and 17 bases lay outside the gene matches.

This chain joins TRBV10-3 and TRBJ1-2; 7 nucleotides agree with TRBD1. J was trimmed by 4 bases and V by 6 bases; bases with no gene match: 11. Germline V CDR1 and CDR2: ENHRY, SYGVKD. The CDR3 sequence is 15 residues long. CDR3: CAISPGLGGAYGYTF. CDR3 coding DNA: TGTGCCATCAGCCCTGGACTAGGGGGCGCCTATGGCTACACCTTC.

This clonotype turned up a few times. The chain has TRBV7-7 and TRBJ2-5; D is possibly TRBD2 (6 bases). The CDR3 is 15 amino acids. Trimming stripped 0 bases from V and 4 bases from J, with 12 bases between. Germline CDR1 is SSHAT and CDR2 is FNYEAQ (reference sequence). CDR3 protein: CASSLASLAGETQYF. As DNA, the CDR3 is TGTGCCAGCAGCTTAGCTTCACTAGCTGGAGAGACCCAGTACTTC.